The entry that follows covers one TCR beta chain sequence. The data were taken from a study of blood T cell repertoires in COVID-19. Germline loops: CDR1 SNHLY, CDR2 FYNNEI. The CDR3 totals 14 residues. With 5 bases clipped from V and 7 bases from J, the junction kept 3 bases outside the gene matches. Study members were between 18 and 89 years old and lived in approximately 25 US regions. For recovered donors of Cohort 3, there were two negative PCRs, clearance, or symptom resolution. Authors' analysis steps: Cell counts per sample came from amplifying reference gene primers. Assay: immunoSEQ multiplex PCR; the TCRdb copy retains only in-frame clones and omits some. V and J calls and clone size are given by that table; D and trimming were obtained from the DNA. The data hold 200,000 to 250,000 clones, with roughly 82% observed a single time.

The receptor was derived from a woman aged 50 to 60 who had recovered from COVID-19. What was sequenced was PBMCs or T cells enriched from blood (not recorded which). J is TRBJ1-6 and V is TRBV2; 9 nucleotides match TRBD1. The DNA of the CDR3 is TGTGCCAGCAGTCACAGGGGGCTCAATTCACCCCTCCACTTT. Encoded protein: CASSHRGLNSPLHF.